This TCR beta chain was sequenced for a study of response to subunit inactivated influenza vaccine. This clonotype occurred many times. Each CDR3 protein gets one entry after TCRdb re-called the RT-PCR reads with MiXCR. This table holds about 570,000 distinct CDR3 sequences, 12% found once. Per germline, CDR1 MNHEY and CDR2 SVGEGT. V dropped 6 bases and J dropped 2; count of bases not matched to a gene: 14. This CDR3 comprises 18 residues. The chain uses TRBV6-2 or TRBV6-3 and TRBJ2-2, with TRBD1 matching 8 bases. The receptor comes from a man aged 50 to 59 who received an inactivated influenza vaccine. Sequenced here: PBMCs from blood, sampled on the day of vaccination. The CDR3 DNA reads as TGTGCCAGCAGCCGCCTGGAACAGGGGGTAATTAACACCGGGGAGCTGTTTTTT. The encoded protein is CASSRLEQGVINTGELFF.